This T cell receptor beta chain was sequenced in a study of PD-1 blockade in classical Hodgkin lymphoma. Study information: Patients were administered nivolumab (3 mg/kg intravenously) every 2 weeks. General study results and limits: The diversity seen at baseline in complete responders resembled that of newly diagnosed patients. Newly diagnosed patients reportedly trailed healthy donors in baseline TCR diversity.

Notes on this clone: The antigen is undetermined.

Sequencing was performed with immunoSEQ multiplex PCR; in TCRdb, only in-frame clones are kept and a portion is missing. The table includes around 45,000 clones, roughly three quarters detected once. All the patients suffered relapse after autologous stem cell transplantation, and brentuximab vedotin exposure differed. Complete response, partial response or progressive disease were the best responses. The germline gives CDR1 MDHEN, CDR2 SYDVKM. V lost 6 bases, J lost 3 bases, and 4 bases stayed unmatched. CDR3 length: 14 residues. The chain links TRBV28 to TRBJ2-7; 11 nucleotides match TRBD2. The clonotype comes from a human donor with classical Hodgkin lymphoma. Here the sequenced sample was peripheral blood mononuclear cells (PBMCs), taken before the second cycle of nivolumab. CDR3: CASSSSGGIYEQYF. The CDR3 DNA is TGTGCCAGCAGCTCTAGCGGGGGGATCTACGAGCAGTACTTC. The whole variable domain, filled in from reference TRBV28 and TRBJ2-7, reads DVKVTQSSRYLVKRTGEKVFLECVQDMDHENMFWYRQDPGLGLRLIYFSYDVKMKEKGDIPEGYSVSREKKERFSLILESASTNQTSMYLCASSSSGGIYEQYFGPGTRLTVT.